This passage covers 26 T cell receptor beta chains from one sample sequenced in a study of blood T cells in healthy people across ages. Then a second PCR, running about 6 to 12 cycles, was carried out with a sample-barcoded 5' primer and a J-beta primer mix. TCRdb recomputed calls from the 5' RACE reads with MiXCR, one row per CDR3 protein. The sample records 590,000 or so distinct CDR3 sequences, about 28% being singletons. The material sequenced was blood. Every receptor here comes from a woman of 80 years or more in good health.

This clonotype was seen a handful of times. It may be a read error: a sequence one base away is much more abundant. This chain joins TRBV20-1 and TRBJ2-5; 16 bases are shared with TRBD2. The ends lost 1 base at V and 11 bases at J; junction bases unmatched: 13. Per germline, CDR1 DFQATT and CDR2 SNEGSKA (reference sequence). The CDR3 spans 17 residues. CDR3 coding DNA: TGCAGTGCTAGAGTGGGGACTAGCGGGGGGGCCTTCTATGAGCAGTACTTC. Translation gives CSARVGTSGGAFYEQYF.

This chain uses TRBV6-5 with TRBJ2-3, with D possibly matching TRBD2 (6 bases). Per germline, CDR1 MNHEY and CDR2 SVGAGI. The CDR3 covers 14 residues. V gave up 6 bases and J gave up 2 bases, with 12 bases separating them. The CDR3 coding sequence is TGTGCCAGCAGCCGAGGACTAAACACAGATACGCAGTATTTT. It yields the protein CASSRGLNTDTQYF.

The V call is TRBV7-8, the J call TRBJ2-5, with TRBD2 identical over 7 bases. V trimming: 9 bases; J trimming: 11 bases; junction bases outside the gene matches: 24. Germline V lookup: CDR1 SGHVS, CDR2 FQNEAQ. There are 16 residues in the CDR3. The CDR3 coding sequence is TGTGCCAGTAGCCCCATCTTAGCGGGCTCGACGCATGAGCAGTACTTC. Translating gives CASSPILAGSTHEQYF.

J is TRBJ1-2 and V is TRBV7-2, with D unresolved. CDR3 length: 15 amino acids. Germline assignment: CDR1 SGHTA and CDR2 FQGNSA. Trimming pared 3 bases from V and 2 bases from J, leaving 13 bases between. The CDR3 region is CASSFRLDGNYGYTF. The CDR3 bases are TGTGCCAGCAGCTTCAGACTGGACGGGAACTATGGCTACACCTTC.

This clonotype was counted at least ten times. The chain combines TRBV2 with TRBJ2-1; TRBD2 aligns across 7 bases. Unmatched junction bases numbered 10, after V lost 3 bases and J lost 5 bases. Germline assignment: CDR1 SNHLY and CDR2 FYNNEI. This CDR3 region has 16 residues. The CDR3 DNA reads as TGTGCCAGCAGTGATGTCTTGCGGGGGATCAACAATGAGCAGTTCTTC. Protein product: CASSDVLRGINNEQFF.

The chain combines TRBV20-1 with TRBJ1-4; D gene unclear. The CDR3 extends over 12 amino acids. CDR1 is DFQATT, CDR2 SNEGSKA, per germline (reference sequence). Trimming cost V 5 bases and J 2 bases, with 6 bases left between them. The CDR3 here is CSASETNEKLFF. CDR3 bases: TGCAGTGCTTCCGAGACTAATGAAAAACTGTTTTTT.

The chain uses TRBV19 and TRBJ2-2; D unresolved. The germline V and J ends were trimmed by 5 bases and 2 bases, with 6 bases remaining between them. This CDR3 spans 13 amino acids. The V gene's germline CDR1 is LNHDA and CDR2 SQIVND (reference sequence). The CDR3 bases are TGTGCCAGTAGTCCGATTAACACCGGGGAGCTGTTTTTT. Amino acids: CASSPINTGELFF.

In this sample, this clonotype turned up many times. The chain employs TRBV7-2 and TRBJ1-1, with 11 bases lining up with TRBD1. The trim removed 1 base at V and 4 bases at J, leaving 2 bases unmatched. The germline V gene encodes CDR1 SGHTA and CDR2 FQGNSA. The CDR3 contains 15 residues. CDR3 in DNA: TGTGCCAGCAGCTTAGAGGGGACAGGGGGCACTGAAGCTTTCTTT. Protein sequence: CASSLEGTGGTEAFF.

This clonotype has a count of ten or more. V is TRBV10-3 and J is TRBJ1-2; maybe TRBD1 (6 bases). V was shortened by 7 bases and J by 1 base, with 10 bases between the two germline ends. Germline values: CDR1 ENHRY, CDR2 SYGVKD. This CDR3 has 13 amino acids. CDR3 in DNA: TGTGCCATCAACAGGGCGTTTAACTATGGCTACACCTTC. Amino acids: CAINRAFNYGYTF.

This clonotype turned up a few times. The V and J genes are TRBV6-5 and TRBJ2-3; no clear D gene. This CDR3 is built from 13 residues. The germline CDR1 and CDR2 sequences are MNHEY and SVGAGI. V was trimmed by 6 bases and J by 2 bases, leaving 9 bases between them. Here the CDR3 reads CASRAYVTDTQYF. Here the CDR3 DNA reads TGTGCCAGCAGGGCGTATGTCACAGATACGCAGTATTTT.

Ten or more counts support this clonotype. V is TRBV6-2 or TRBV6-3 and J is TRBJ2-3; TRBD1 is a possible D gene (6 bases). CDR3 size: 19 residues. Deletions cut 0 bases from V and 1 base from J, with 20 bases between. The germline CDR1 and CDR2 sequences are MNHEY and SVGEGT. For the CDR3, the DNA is TGTGCCAGCAGTTACTCGATGACAGGAACAACTACCCGCACAGATACGCAGTATTTT. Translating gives CASSYSMTGTTTRTDTQYF.

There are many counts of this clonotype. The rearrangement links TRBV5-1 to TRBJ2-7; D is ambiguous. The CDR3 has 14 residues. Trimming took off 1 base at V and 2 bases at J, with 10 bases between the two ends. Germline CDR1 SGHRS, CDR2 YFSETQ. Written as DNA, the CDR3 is TGCGCCAGCAGCTTGAGTTCAACCGCCTACGAGCAGTACTTC. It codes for CASSLSSTAYEQYF.

As DNA, the CDR3 is TGTGCCATCAGTGAGACCAGACAGGGTACAGATACGCAGTATTTT. Amino acid sequence: CAISETRQGTDTQYF. The chain combines TRBV10-3 with TRBJ2-3; 7 positions agree with TRBD1. The CDR3 has 15 amino acids. CDR1 and CDR2 from the germline V gene are ENHRY and SYGVKD. V gave up 2 bases and J gave up 3 bases; unmatched junction bases: 5.

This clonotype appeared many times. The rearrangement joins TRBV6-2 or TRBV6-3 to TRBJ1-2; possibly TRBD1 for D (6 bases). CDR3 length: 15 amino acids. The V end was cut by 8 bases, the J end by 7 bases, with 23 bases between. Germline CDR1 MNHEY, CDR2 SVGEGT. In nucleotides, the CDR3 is TGTGCCAGCTACGTCCAGGGGAGGCAAGGCGTTGGCTACACCTTC. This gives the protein CASYVQGRQGVGYTF.

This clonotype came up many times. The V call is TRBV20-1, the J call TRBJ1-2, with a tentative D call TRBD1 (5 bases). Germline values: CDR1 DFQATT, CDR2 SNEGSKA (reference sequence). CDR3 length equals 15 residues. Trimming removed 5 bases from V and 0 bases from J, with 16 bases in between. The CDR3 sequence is CSAEMADTANYGYTF. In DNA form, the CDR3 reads TGCAGTGCTGAGATGGCGGACACAGCTAACTATGGCTACACCTTC.

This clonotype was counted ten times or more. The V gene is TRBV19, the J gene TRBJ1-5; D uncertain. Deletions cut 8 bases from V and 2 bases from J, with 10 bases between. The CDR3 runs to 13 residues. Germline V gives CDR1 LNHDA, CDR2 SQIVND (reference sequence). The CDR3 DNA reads TGTGCCAGTTCCGGTCCGGGCAATCAGCCCCAGCATTTT. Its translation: CASSGPGNQPQHF.

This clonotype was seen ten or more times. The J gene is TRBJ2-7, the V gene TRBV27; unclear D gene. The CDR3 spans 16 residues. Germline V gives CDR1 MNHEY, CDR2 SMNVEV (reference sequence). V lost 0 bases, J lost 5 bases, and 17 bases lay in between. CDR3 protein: CASSLSVRNFGDEQYF. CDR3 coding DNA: TGTGCCAGCAGTTTATCGGTCAGGAATTTTGGTGACGAGCAGTACTTC.

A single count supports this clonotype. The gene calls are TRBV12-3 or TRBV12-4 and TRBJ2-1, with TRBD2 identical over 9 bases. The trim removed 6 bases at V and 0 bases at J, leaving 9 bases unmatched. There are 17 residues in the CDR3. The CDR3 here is CASSFSSSGNSYNEQFF. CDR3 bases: TGTGCCAGCAGCTTTTCATCTAGCGGGAACTCCTACAATGAGCAGTTCTTC.

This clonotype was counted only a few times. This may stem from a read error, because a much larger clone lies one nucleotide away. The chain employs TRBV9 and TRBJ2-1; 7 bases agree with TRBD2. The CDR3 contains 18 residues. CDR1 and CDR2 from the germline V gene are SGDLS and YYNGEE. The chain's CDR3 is CVSSVATGGGSIYNEQFF. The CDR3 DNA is TGTGTCAGCAGCGTAGCGACGGGCGGGGGAAGTATCTACAATGAGCAGTTCTTC.

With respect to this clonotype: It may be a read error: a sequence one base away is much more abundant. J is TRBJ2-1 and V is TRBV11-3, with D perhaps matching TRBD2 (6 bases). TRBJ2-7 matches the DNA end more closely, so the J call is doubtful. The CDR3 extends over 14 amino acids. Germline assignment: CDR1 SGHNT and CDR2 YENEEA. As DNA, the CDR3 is TGTGCCAGCAGCTTTAGGCGGGGAGGCAATGAGCAGTACTTC. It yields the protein CASSFRRGGNEQYF.

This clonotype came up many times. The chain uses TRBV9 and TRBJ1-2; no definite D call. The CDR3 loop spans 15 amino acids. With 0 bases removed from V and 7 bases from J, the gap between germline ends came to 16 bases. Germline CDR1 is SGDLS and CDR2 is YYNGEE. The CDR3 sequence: CASSVEQSGVFGYTF. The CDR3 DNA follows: TGTGCCAGCAGCGTAGAGCAGTCCGGGGTGTTTGGCTACACCTTC. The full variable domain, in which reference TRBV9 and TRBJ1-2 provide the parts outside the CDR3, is DSGVTQTPKHLITATGQRVTLRCSPRSGDLSVYWYQQSLDQGLQFLIQYYNGEERAKGNILERFSAQQFPDLHSELNLSSLELGDSALYFCASSVEQSGVFGYTFGSGTRLTVV.

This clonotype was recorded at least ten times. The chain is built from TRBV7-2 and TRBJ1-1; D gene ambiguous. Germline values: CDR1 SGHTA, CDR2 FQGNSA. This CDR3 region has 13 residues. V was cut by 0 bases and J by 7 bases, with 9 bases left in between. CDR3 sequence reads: CASSLATWGEAFF. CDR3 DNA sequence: TGTGCCAGCAGCTTAGCGACTTGGGGTGAAGCTTTCTTT.

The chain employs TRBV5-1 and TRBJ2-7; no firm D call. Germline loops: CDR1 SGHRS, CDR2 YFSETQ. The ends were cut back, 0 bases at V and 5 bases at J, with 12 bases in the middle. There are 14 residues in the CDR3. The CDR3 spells CASSLDSPGDEQYF. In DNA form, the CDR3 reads TGCGCCAGCAGCTTGGACAGCCCTGGGGACGAGCAGTACTTC. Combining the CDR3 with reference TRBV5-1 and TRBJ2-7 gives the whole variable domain KAGVTQTPRYLIKTRGQQVTLSCSPISGHRSVSWYQQTPGQGLQFLFEYFSETQRNKGNFPGRFSGRQFSNSRSEMNVSTLELGDSALYLCASSLDSPGDEQYFGPGTRLTVT.

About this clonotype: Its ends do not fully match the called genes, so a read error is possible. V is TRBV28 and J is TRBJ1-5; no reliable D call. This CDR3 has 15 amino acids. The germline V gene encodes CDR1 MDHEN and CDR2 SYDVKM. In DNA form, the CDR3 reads TGTGCCAGCAGTCCGAGAGGCATTAGCAATCAGCCCCGGCATTTT. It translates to CASSPRGISNQPRHF.

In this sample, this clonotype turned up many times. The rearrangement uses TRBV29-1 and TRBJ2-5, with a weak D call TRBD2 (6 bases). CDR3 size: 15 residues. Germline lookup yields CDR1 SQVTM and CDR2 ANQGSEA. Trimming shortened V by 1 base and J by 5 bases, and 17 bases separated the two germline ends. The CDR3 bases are TGCAGCGTTGAAGGGCGGGGAGCGGCAGCGGAGACCCAGTACTTC. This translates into CSVEGRGAAAETQYF.

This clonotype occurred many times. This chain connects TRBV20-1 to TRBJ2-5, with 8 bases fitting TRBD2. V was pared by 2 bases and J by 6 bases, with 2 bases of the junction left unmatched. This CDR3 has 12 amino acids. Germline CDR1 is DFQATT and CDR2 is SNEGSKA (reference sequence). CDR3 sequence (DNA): TGCAGTGCTAGACCGGGGGGGCAGACCCAGTACTTC. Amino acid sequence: CSARPGGQTQYF.